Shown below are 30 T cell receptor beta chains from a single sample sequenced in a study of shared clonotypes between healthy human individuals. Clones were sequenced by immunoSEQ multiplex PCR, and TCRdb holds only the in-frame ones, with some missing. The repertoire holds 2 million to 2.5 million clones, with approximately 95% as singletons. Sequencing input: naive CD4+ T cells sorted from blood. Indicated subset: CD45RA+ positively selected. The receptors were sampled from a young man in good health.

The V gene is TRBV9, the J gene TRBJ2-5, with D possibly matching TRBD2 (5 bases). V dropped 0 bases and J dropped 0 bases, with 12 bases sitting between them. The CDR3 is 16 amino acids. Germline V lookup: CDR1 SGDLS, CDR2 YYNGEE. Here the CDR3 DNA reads TGTGCCAGCAGCGTAGACATAGCGACTTACCAAGAGACCCAGTACTTC. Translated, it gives CASSVDIATYQETQYF.

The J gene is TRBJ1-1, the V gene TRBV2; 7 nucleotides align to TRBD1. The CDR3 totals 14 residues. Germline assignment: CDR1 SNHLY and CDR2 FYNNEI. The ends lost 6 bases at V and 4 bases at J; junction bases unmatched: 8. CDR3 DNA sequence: TGTGCCAGCAGCGCAGGGGGGGGGACCACTGAAGCTTTCTTT. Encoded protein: CASSAGGGTTEAFF.

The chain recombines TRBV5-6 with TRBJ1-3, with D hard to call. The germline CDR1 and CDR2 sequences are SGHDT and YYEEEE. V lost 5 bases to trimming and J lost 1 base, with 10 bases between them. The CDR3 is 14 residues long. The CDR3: CASREYGSGNTIYF. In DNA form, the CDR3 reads TGTGCCAGCAGGGAATATGGTTCTGGAAACACCATATATTTT.

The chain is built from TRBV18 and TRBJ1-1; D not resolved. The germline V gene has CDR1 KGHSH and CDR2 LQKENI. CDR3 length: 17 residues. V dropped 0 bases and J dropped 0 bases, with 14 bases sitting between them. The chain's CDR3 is CASSPPPQISMNTEAFF. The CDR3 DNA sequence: TGTGCCAGCTCACCACCCCCGCAGATCTCCATGAACACTGAAGCTTTCTTT.

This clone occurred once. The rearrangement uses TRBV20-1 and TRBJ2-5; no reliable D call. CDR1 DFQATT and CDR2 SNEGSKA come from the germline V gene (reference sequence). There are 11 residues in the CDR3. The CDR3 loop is CSQKVQETQYF. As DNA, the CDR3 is TGCAGCCAAAAAGTTCAAGAGACCCAGTACTTC.

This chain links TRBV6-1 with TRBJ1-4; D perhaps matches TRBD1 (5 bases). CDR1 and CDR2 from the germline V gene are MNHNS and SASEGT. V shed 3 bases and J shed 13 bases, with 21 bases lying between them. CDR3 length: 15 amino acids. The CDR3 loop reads CASSEPGPRKRGLFF. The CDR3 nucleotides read TGTGCCAGCAGTGAGCCGGGACCGAGAAAACGGGGACTGTTTTTT.

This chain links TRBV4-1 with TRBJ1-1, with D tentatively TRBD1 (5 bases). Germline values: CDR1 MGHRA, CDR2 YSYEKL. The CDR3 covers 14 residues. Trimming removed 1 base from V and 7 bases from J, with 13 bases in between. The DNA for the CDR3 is TGCGCCAGCAGCCAAGGGGGCGGGTTGGGTGAAGCTTTCTTT. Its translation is CASSQGGGLGEAFF.

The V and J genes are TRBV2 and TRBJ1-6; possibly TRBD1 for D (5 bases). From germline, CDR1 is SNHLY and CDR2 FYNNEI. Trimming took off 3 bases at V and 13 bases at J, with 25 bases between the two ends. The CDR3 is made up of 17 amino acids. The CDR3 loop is CASSDQGTGYVWAPLHF. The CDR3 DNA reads TGTGCCAGCAGTGATCAGGGAACGGGTTACGTATGGGCGCCCCTCCACTTT.

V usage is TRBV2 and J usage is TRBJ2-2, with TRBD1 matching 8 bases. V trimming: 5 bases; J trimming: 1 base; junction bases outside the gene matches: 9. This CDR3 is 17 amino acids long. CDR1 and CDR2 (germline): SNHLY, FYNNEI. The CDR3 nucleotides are TGTGCCAGCAGTAGGGACAGGATAACAATGAACACCGGGGAGCTGTTTTTT. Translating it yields CASSRDRITMNTGELFF.

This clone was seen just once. Here the CDR3 reads CASRGDFPSPLHF. CDR3 sequence (DNA): TGTGCCAGCAGGGGGGACTTCCCTTCACCCCTCCACTTT. The chain links TRBV6-1 to TRBJ1-6; a weak D match, TRBD1 (5 bases). V lost 6 bases to trimming and J lost 9 bases, with 12 bases between them. Germline CDR1 and CDR2: MNHNS and SASEGT. CDR3 length: 13 amino acids.

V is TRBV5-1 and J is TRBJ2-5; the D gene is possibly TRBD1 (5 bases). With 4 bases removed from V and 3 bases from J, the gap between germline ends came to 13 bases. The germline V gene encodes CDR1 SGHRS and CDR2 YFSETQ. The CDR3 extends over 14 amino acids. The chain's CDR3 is CASSPDSSEETQYF. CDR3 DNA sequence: TGCGCCAGCAGCCCTGACAGCAGCGAAGAGACCCAGTACTTC. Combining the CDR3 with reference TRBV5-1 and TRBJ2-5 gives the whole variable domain KAGVTQTPRYLIKTRGQQVTLSCSPISGHRSVSWYQQTPGQGLQFLFEYFSETQRNKGNFPGRFSGRQFSNSRSEMNVSTLELGDSALYLCASSPDSSEETQYFGPGTRLLVL.

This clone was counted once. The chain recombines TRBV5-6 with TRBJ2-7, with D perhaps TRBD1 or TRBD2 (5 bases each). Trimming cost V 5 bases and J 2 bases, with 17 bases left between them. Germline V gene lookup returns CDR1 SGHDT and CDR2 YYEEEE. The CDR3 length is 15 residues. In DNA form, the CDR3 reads TGTGCCAGCAGAAAATTAGGGGACGGGACCTACGAGCAGTACTTC. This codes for CASRKLGDGTYEQYF.

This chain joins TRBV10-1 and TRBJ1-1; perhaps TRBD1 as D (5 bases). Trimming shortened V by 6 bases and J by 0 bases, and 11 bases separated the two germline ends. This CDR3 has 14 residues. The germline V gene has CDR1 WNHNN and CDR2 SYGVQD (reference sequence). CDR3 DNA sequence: TGCGCCAGCAGAAGGGGACGTATGAACACTGAAGCTTTCTTT. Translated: CASRRGRMNTEAFF.

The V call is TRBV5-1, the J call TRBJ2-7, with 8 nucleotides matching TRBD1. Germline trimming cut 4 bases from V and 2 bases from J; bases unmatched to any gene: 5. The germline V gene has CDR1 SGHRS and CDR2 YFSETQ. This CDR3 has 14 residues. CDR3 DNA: TGCGCCAGCAGCCACGGACAGGGCCCCTACGAGCAGTACTTC. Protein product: CASSHGQGPYEQYF. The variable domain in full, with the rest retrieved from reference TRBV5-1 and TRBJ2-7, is KAGVTQTPRYLIKTRGQQVTLSCSPISGHRSVSWYQQTPGQGLQFLFEYFSETQRNKGNFPGRFSGRQFSNSRSEMNVSTLELGDSALYLCASSHGQGPYEQYFGPGTRLTVT.

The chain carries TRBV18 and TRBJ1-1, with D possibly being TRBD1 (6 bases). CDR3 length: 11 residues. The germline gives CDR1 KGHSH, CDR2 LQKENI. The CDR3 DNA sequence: TGTGCGTGCAGGGGGAACACTGAAGCTTTCTTT. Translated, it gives CACRGNTEAFF.

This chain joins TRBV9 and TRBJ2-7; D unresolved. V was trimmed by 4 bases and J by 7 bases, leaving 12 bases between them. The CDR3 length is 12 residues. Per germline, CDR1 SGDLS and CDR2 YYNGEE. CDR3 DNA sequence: TGTGCCAGCAGCCAATGGTCTGGGGAGCAGTACTTC. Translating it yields CASSQWSGEQYF.

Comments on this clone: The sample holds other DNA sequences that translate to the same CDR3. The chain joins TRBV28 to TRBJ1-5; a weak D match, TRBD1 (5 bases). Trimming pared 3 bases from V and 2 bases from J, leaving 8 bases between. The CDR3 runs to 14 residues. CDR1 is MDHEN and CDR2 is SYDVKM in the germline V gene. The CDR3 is CASSFGAGNQPQHF. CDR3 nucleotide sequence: TGTGCCAGCAGTTTTGGGGCAGGCAATCAGCCCCAGCATTTT. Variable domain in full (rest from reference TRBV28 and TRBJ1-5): DVKVTQSSRYLVKRTGEKVFLECVQDMDHENMFWYRQDPGLGLRLIYFSYDVKMKEKGDIPEGYSVSREKKERFSLILESASTNQTSMYLCASSFGAGNQPQHFGDGTRLSIL.

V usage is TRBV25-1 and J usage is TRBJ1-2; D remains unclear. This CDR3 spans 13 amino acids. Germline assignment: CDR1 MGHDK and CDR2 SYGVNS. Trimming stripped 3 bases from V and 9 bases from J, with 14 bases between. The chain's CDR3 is CASSDQEVGSYTF. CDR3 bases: TGTGCCAGCAGTGATCAAGAGGTGGGAAGCTACACCTTC.

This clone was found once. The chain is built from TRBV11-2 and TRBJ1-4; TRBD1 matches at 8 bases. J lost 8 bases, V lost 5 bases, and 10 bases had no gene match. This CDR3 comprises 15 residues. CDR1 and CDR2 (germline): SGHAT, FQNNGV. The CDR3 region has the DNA TGTGCCAGCAGCGCGGGACAGGTTTTAAACGAAAAACTGTTTTTT. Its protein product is CASSAGQVLNEKLFF.

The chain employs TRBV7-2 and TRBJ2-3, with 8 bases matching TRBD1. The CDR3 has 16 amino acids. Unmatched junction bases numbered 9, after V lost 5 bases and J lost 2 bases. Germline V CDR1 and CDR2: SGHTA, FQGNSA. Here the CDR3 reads CASSHPPGGYTDTQYF. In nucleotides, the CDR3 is TGTGCCAGCAGCCACCCTCCAGGGGGCTACACAGATACGCAGTATTTT.

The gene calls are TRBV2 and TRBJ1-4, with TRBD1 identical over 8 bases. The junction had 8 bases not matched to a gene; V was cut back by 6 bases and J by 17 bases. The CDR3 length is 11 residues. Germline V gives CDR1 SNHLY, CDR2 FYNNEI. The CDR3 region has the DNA TGTGCCAGCAGGACGGGACAGGAGGGTTTTTTT. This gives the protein CASRTGQEGFF.

The DNA of the CDR3 is TGTGCCAGCAGCTTAGGAGGGCAGTACACAGATACGCAGTATTTT. It yields the protein CASSLGGQYTDTQYF. This chain uses TRBV11-3 with TRBJ2-3; tentative D call: TRBD2 (5 bases). Trimming removed 1 base at V and 2 bases at J, with 10 bases between. Germline CDR1 and CDR2: SGHNT and YENEEA. This CDR3 region has 15 residues.

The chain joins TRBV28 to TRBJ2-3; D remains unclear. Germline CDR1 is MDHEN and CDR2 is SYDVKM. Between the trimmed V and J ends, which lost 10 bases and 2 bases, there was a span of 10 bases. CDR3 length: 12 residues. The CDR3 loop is CATSIVTDTQYF. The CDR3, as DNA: TGTGCCACCTCGATCGTCACAGATACGCAGTATTTT.

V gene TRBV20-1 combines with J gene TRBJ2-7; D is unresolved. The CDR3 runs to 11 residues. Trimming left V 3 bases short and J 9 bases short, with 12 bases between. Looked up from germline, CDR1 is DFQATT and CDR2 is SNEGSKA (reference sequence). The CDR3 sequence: CSASVESGQYF. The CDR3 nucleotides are TGCAGTGCTAGCGTAGAATCCGGGCAGTACTTC.

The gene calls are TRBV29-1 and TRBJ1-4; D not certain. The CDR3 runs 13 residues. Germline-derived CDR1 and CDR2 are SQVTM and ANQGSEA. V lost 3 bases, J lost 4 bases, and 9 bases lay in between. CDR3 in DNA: TGCAGCGTTGATCCGTCGATTAATGAAAAACTGTTTTTT. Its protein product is CSVDPSINEKLFF.

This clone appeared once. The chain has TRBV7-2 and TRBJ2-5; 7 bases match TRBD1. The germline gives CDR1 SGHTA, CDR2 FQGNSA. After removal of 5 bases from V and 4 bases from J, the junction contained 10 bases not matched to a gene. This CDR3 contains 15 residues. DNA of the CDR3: TGTGCCAGCAGCATCCGACAGGGCGTCCGAGAGACCCAGTACTTC. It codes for CASSIRQGVRETQYF.

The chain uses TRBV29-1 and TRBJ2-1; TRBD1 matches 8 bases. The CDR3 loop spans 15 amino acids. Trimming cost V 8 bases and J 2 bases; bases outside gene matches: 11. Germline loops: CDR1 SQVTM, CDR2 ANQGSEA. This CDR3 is CSSRTGGIAYNEQFF. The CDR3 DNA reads TGCAGCTCCCGAACAGGGGGTATCGCCTACAATGAGCAGTTCTTC.

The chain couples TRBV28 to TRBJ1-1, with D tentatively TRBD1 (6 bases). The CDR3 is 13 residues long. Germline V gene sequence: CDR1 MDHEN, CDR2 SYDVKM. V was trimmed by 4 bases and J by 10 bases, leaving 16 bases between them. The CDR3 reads CASSWGMGRGAFF. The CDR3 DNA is TGTGCCAGCAGTTGGGGTATGGGCAGGGGAGCTTTCTTT.

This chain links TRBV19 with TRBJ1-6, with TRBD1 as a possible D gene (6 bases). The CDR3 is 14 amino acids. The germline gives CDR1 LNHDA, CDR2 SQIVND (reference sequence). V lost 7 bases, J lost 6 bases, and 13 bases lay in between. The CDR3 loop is CASTDGQTNSPLHF. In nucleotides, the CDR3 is TGTGCCAGTACCGACGGACAGACTAATTCACCCCTCCACTTT.

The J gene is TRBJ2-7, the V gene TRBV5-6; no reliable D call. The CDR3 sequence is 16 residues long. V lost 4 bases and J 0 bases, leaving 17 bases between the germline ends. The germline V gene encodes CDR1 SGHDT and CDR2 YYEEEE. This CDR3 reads CASSPRLPFFSYEQYF. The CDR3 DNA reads TGTGCCAGCAGCCCGCGACTCCCATTTTTCTCCTACGAGCAGTACTTC.